This T cell receptor beta chain was retrieved from a study of CD8+CD57+ T cells in acquired aplastic anemia. General study findings and limits: Overlapping CD8+ CDR3 repertoires of patients and controls contained approximately 28 shared sequences.

Genomic DNA served as template for TCR beta VDJ and CDR3 profiling. Using its own MiXCR run on the reads, TCRdb lists one record per CDR3 protein. The sample shows a few hundred thousand distinct CDR3 sequences, about half of them seen only once. The ends lost 5 bases at V and 2 bases at J; junction bases unmatched: 5. From germline, CDR1 is SGHVS and CDR2 FNYEAQ. This CDR3 is 15 amino acids long. Patients who underwent sequencing had shown CD8+CD57+ cell expansion by flow cytometry. Blood sampling was performed on the patients, and none of them had received therapy by then. On this clonotype: Its specificity is unknown.

V gene TRBV7-6 combines with J gene TRBJ2-1, with TRBD2 matching 8 bases. The sample taken for sequencing was sorted CD4+, CD8+, or CD8+CD57+ T cells (not recorded which) from PBMCs. The TCR was taken from a human donor with aplastic anemia. The CDR3 DNA is TGTGCCAGCAGCCCCGCGGGACTAGCCTACAATGAGCAGTTCTTC. This translates into CASSPAGLAYNEQFF.